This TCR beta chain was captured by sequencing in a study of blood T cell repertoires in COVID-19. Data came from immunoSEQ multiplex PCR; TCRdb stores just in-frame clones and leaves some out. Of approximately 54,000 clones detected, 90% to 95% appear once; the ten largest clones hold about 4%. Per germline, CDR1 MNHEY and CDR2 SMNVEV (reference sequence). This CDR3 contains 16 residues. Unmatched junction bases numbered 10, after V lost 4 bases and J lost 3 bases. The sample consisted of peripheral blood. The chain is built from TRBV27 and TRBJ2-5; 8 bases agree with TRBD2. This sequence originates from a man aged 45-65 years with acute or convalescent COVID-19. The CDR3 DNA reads TGTGCCAGCAGTTCCCCGGGTAGCGGGATGAAAGAGACCCAGTACTTC. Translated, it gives CASSSPGSGMKETQYF.